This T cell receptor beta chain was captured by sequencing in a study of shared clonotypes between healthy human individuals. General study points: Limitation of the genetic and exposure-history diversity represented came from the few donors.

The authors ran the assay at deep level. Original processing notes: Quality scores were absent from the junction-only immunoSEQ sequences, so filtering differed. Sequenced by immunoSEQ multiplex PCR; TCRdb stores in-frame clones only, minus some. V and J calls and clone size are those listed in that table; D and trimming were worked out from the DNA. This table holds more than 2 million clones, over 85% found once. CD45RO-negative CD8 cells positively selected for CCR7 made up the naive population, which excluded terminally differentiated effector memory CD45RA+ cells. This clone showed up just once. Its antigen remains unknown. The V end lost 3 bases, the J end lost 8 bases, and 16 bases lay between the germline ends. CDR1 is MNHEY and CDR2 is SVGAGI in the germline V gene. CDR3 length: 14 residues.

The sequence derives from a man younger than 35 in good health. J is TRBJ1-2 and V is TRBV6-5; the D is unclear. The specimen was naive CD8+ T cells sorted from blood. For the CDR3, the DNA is TGTGCCAGCAGTTATTCGGAGGGCCTCCTGGGCTACACCTTC. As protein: CASSYSEGLLGYTF.